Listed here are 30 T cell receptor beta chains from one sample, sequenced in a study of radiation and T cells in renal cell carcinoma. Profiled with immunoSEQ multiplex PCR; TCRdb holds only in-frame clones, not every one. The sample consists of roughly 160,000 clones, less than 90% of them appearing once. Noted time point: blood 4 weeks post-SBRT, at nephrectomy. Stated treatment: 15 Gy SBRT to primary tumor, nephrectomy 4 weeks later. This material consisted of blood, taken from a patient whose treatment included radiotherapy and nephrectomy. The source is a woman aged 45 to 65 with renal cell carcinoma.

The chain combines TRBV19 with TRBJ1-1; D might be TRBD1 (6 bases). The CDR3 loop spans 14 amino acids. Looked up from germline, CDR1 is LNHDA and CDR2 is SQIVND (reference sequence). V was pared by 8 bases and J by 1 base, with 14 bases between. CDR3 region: CASGSGQKNTEAFF. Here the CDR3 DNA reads TGTGCCAGTGGCTCCGGACAGAAGAACACTGAAGCTTTCTTT.

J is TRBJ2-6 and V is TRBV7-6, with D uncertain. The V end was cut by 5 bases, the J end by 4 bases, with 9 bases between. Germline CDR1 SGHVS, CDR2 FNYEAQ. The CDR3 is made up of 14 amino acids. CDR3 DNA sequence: TGTGCCAGCAGCCCAGTCCCCGGGGCCAACGTCCTGACTTTC. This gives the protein CASSPVPGANVLTF. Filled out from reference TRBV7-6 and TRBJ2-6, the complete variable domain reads GAGVSQSPRYKVTKRGQDVALRCDPISGHVSLYWYRQALGQGPEFLTYFNYEAQQDKSGLPNDRFSAERPEGSISTLTIQRTEQRDSAMYRCASSPVPGANVLTFGAGSRLTVL.

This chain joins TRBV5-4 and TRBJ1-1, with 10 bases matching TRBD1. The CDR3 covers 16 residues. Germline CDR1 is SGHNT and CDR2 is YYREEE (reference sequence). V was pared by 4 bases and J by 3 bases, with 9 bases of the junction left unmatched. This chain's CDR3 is CASSPSPGQGYTEAFF. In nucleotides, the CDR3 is TGTGCCAGCAGCCCTTCTCCGGGACAGGGGTACACTGAAGCTTTCTTT.

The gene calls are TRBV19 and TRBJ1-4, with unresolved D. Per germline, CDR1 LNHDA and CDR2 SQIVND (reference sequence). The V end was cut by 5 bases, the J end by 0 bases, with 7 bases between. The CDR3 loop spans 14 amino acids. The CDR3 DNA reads TGTGCCAGTAGTCCCACCACAACTAATGAAAAACTGTTTTTT. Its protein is CASSPTTTNEKLFF.

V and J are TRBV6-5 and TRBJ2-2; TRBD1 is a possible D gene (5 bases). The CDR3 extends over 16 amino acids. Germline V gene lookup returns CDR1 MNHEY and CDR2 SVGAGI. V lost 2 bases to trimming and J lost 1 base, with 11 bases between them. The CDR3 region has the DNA TGTGCCAGCAGTTACGGGGCACTCTTGAACACCGGGGAGCTGTTTTTT. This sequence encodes CASSYGALLNTGELFF.

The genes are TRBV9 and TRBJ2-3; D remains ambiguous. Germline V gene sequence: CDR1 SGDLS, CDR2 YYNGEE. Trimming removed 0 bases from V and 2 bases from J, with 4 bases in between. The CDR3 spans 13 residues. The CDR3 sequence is CASSVAFTDTQYF. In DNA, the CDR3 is TGTGCCAGCAGCGTAGCCTTCACAGATACGCAGTATTTT.

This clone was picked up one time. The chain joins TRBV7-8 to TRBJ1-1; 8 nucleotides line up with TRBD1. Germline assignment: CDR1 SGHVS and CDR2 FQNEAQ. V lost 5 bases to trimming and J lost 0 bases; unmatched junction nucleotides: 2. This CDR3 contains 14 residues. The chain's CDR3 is CASSQGQVNTEAFF. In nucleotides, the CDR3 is TGTGCCAGCAGCCAGGGACAGGTGAACACTGAAGCTTTCTTT.

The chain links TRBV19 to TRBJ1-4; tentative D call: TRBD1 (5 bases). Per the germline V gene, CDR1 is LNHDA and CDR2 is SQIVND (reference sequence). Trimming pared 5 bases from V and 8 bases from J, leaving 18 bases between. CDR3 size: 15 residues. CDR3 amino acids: CASSASGIVGEKLFF. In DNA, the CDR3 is TGTGCCAGTAGTGCCTCAGGGATTGTGGGGGAAAAACTGTTTTTT. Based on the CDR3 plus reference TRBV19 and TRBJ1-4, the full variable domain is DGGITQSPKYLFRKEGQNVTLSCEQNLNHDAMYWYRQDPGQGLRLIYYSQIVNDFQKGDIAEGYSVSREKKESFPLTVTSAQKNPTAFYLCASSASGIVGEKLFFGSGTQLSVL.

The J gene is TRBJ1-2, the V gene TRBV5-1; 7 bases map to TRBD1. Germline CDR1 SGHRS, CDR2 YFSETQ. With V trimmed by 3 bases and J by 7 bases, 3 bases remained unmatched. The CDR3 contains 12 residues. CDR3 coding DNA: TGCGCCAGCAGCTCACAGGGGTCTGGCTACACCTTC. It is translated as CASSSQGSGYTF.

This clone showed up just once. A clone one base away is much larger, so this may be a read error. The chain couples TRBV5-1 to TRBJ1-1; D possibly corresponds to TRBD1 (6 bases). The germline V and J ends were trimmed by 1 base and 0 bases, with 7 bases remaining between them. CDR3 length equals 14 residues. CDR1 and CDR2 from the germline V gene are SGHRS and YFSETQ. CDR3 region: CASSLWTVNTEAFF. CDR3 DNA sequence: TGCGCCAGCAGCTTGTGGACAGTGAACACTGAAGCTTTCTTT.

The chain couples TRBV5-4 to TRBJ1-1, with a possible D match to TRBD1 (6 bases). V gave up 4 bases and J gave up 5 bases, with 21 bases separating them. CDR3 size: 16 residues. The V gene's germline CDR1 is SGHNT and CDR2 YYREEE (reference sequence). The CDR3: CASSPEFRRGGTEAFF. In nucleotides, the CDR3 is TGTGCCAGCAGCCCCGAGTTCCGCAGGGGAGGAACTGAAGCTTTCTTT.

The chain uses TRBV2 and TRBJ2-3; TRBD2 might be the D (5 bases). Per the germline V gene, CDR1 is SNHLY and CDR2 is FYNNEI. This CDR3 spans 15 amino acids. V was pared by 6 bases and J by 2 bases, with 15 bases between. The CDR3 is CASRVADYPTDTQYF. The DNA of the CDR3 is TGTGCCAGCAGGGTCGCAGACTACCCCACAGATACGCAGTATTTT.

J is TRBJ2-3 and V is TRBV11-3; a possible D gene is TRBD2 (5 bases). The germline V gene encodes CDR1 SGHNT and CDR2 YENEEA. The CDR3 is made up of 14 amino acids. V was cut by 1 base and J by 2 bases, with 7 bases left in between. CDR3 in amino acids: CASSLGGDTDTQYF. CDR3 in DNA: TGTGCCAGCAGCTTAGGGGGAGACACAGATACGCAGTATTTT. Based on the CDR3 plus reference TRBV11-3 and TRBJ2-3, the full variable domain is EAGVVQSPRYKIIEKKQPVAFWCNPISGHNTLYWYLQNLGQGPELLIRYENEEAVDDSQLPKDRFSAERLKGVDSTLKIQPAELGDSAVYLCASSLGGDTDTQYFGPGTRLTVL.

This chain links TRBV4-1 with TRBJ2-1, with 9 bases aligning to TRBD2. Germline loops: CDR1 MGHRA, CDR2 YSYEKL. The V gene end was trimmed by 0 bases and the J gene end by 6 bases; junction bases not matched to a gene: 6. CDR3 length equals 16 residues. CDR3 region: CASSQEAGGRGNEQFF. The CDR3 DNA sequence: TGCGCCAGCAGCCAAGAGGCGGGGGGGAGGGGCAATGAGCAGTTCTTC.

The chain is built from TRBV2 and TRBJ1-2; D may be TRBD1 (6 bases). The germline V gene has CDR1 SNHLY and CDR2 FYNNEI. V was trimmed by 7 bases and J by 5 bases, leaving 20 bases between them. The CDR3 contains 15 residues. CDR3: CASTQRGAEVYGYTF. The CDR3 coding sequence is TGTGCCAGCACCCAGCGGGGGGCGGAAGTTTATGGCTACACCTTC. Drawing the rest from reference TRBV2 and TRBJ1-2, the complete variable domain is EPEVTQTPSHQVTQMGQEVILRCVPISNHLYFYWYRQILGQKVEFLVSFYNNEISEKSEIFDDQFSVERPDGSNFTLKIRSTKLEDSAMYFCASTQRGAEVYGYTFGSGTRLTVV.

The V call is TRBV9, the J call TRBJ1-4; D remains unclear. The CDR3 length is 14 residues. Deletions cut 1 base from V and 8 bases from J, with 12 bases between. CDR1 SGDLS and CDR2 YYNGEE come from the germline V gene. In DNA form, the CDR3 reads TGTGCCAGCAGCGTACTGGTAATTTGGGAAAAACTGTTTTTT. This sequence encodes CASSVLVIWEKLFF. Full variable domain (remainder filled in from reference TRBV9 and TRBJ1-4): DSGVTQTPKHLITATGQRVTLRCSPRSGDLSVYWYQQSLDQGLQFLIQYYNGEERAKGNILERFSAQQFPDLHSELNLSSLELGDSALYFCASSVLVIWEKLFFGSGTQLSVL.

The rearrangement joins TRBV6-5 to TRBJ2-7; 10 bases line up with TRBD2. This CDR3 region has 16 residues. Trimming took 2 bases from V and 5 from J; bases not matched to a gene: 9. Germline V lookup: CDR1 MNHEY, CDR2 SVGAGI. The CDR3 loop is CASSYLTSGDPDEQYF. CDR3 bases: TGTGCCAGCAGTTACCTAACTAGCGGGGACCCGGACGAGCAGTACTTC.

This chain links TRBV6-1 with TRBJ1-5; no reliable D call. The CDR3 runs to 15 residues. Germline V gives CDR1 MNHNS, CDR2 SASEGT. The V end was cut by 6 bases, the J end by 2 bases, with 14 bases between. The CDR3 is CASSDGQRGNQPQHF. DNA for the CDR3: TGTGCCAGCAGCGATGGGCAGCGGGGCAATCAGCCCCAGCATTTT.

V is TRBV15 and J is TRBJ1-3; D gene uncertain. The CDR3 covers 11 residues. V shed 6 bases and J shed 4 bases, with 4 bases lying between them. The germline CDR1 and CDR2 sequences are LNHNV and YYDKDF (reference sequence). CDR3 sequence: CATSGGNTIYF. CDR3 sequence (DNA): TGTGCCACCAGTGGGGGAAACACCATATATTTT.

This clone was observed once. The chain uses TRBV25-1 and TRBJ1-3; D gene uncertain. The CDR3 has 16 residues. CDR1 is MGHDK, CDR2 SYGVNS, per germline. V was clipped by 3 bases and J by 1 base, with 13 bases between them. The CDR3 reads CASSDPRPDSGNTIYF. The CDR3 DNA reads TGTGCCAGCAGTGATCCGAGACCAGATTCTGGAAACACCATATATTTT.

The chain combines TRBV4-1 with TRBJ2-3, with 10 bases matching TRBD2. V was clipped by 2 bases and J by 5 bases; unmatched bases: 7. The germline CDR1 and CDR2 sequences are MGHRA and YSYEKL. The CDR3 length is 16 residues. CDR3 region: CASSQSGGAYEDTQYF. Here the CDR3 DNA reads TGCGCCAGCAGCCAAAGCGGGGGGGCCTACGAAGATACGCAGTATTTT.

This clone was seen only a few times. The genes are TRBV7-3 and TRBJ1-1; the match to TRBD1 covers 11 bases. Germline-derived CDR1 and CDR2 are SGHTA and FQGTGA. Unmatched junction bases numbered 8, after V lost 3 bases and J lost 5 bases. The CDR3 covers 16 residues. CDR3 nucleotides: TGTGCCAGCAGCTTGTCCGGGACAGGGGGAGGTACTGAAGCTTTCTTT. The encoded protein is CASSLSGTGGGTEAFF.

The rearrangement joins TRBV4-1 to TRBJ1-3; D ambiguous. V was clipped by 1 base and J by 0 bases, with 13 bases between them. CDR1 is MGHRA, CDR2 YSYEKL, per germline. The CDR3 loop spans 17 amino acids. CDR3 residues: CASSQVGVSGSGNTIYF. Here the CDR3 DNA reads TGCGCCAGCAGCCAAGTCGGGGTTTCAGGCTCTGGAAACACCATATATTTT.

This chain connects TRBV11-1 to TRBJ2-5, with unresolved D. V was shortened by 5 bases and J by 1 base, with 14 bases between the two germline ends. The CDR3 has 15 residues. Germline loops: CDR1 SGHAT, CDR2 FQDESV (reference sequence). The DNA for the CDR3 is TGTGCCAGCAGCGCTGCCTCCCGAGGCCAAGAGACCCAGTACTTC. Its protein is CASSAASRGQETQYF.

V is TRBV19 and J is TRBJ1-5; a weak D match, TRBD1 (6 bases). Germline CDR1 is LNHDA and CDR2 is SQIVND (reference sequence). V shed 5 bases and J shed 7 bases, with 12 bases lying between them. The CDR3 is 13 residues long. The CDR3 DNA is TGTGCCAGTAGTGATAACAGGGACCAGCCCCAGCATTTT. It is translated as CASSDNRDQPQHF. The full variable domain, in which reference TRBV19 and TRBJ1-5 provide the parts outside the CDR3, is DGGITQSPKYLFRKEGQNVTLSCEQNLNHDAMYWYRQDPGQGLRLIYYSQIVNDFQKGDIAEGYSVSREKKESFPLTVTSAQKNPTAFYLCASSDNRDQPQHFGDGTRLSIL.

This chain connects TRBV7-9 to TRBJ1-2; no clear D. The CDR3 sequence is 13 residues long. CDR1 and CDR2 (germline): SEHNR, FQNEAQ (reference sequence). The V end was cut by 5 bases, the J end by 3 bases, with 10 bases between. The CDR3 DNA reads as TGTGCCAGCAGCCAAGAAAGAGACTATGGCTACACCTTC. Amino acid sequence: CASSQERDYGYTF.

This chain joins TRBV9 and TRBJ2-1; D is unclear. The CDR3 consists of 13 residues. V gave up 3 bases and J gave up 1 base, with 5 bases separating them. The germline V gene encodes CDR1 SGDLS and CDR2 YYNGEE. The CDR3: CASSARSYNEQFF. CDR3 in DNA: TGTGCCAGCAGCGCAAGGTCCTACAATGAGCAGTTCTTC.

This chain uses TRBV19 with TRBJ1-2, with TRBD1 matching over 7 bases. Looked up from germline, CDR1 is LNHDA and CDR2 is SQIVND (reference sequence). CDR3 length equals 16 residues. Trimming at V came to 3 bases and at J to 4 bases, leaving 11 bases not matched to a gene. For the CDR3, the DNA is TGTGCCAGTAGTATCGCCCCAGGGGGATGGGGCTATGGCTACACCTTC. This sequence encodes CASSIAPGGWGYGYTF.

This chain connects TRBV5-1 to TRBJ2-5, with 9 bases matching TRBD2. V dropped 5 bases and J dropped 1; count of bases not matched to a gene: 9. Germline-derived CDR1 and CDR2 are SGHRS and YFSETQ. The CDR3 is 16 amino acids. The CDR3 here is CASSRKAGGLQETQYF. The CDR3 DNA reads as TGCGCCAGCAGTCGGAAAGCGGGGGGCCTCCAAGAGACCCAGTACTTC.

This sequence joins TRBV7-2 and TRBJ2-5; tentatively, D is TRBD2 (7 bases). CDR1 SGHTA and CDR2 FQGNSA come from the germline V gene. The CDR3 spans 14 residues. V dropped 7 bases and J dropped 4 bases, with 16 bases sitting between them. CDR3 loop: CASTLGGQAETQYF. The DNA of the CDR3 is TGTGCCAGCACCTTGGGGGGGCAGGCAGAGACCCAGTACTTC.